This T cell receptor (beta chain) was identified during a study of T cells in localized non-small cell lung cancer. General observations from the study: A median of 57 of the top 100 tumor clones appeared in adjacent lung, which was paired and uninvolved. Analysis by sequencing included only one tumor region, so heterogeneity remains possible.

Sequencing used immunoSEQ multiplex PCR; TCRdb keeps in-frame clones, though not all of them. The sample records about 72,000 clones, roughly four fifths being singletons. Concerning this clone: The antigen is not known.

J was trimmed by 12 bases and V by 4 bases; bases with no gene match: 4. The CDR3 has 11 residues. Germline CDR1 and CDR2: MNHEY and SMNVEV (reference sequence). This chain joins TRBV27 and TRBJ1-1; 8 bases fit TRBD1. This clonotype was obtained from a female donor over 55 with stage I lung adenocarcinoma. Source: peripheral blood, taken before any cancer treatment. The DNA of the CDR3 is TGTGCCAGCAGTTCCGGACAGGGCCCTTTCTTT. The encoded protein is CASSSGQGPFF.